A single sample gave rise to the 20 T cell receptor beta chains below, sequenced in a study of T cell repertoires in cytomegalovirus infection (dated by TCRdb to the late 2010s). What the treatment or condition label conveys for this sample: in vitro stimulation with specific CMV peptide epitopes to enrich CMV-specific T cells. Sequencing took place on an Illumina HiSeq 1500. TCRdb reran the public reads through fastp at Q25 and MiXCR, keeping productive beta chains. Each entry merges the rows of one CDR3 protein and shows their most common DNA and genes. Across this sample there are hundreds of thousands of distinct CDR3 sequences, with around a third seen only once. The ten largest clones add up to about 20% of the sample. These receptors are not linked to any known antigen. This material consisted of cultured PBMCs, taken from culture after CMV antigen stimulation. Receptor source: a human donor in good health (CMV status not recorded). Some clones in this sample may be carry-over from other donors' samples.

This sequence joins TRBV20-1 and TRBJ1-2; D ambiguous. The CDR3 contains 14 residues. Germline CDR1 reads DFQATT; CDR2 reads SNEGSKA (reference sequence). Deletions cut 6 bases from V and 3 bases from J, with 17 bases between. CDR3 sequence (DNA): TGCAGTGCCCCCTGGGAGGGATCCTACTATGGCTACACCTTC. Protein product: CSAPWEGSYYGYTF.

The CDR3 spells CSARVPEWQLNYGYTF. The CDR3 bases are TGCAGTGCTAGAGTCCCGGAGTGGCAGCTTAACTATGGCTACACCTTC. The V call is TRBV20-1, the J call TRBJ1-2; D remains ambiguous. This CDR3 has 16 residues. Germline lookup yields CDR1 DFQATT and CDR2 SNEGSKA (reference sequence). Deletions cut 1 base from V and 1 base from J, with 16 bases between.

The chain uses TRBV5-4 and TRBJ2-1, with TRBD1 matching 10 bases. The length of the CDR3 is 19 residues. The germline CDR1 and CDR2 sequences are SGHNT and YYREEE (reference sequence). With 4 bases clipped from V and 3 bases from J, the junction kept 16 bases outside the gene matches. In nucleotides, the CDR3 is TGTGCCAGCAGCCGACCCGGGACAGGGGTTATGATGGGCTACAATGAGCAGTTCTTC. Amino acids: CASSRPGTGVMMGYNEQFF.

The chain links TRBV4-2 to TRBJ2-5, with D hard to call. Trimming took 2 bases from V and 5 from J, leaving 9 bases between them. Germline CDR1 LGHNA, CDR2 YNFKEQ. This CDR3 region has 13 residues. This chain's CDR3 is CASSQIAGETQYF. As DNA, the CDR3 is TGTGCCAGCAGCCAAATCGCAGGCGAGACCCAGTACTTC.

Remarks on this clonotype: A read error is possible here, since a much larger clone lies one base away. The chain recombines TRBV11-2 with TRBJ2-7; 10 bases map to TRBD2. The CDR3 spans 16 residues. The germline CDR1 and CDR2 sequences are SGHAT and FQNNGV. The V and J ends lost 0 bases and 0 bases, in that order; junction bases with no gene match: 2. In DNA form, the CDR3 reads TGTGCCAGCAGCTTAGAGGCTAGCGGGAGCTCCTACGAGCAGTACTTC. Encoded protein: CASSLEASGSSYEQYF.

This clonotype is a singleton in its sample. In DNA, the CDR3 is TGCAGAGCACTAGCGGGCCCAGATACGCAGTATTTT. Its translation: CRALAGPDTQYF. V and J are TRBV20-1 and TRBJ2-3; 9 bases are a match to TRBD2. CDR3 length equals 12 residues. Germline CDR1 and CDR2: DFQATT and SNEGSKA (reference sequence).

This clonotype was observed many times. The J gene is TRBJ1-4, the V gene TRBV7-8; tentatively, D is TRBD1 (5 bases). V was shortened by 4 bases and J by 3 bases, with 12 bases between the two germline ends. There are 15 residues in the CDR3. CDR1 is SGHVS, CDR2 FQNEAQ, per germline. The CDR3 sequence is CASSWRGGPNEKLFF. In DNA, the CDR3 is TGTGCCAGCAGCTGGCGGGGGGGTCCTAATGAAAAACTGTTTTTT.

This clonotype was picked up a small number of times. The CDR3, as DNA: TGTGCCAGCAGCCAATCGGGAGTACGCATTCAGTACTTC. This sequence encodes CASSQSGVRIQYF. V and J are TRBV12-3 or TRBV12-4 and TRBJ2-4; perhaps TRBD2 as D (6 bases). Trimming took off 6 bases at V and 9 bases at J, with 15 bases between the two ends. The CDR3 spans 13 residues.

In its sample, this clonotype was seen a few times. This chain connects TRBV7-6 to TRBJ2-7; perhaps TRBD2 as D (6 bases). CDR1 is SGHVS, CDR2 FNYEAQ, per germline. The V gene lost 5 bases and the J gene lost 2 bases, with 19 bases spanning the gap. The CDR3 covers 16 residues. The CDR3 loop reads CASSPLTGTVAYEQYF. The CDR3 DNA is TGTGCCAGCAGCCCGCTAACCGGGACTGTAGCCTACGAGCAGTACTTC.

This clonotype was seen a handful of times. V gene TRBV7-2 combines with J gene TRBJ2-2, with a possible D match to TRBD2 (6 bases). The CDR3 spans 14 residues. V lost 5 bases and J 6 bases, leaving 13 bases between the germline ends. CDR1 SGHTA and CDR2 FQGNSA come from the germline V gene. CDR3 region: CASSLGLISGELFF. The CDR3 DNA reads TGTGCCAGCAGCCTTGGACTAATTTCCGGGGAGCTGTTTTTT. The whole variable domain, remainder taken from reference TRBV7-2 and TRBJ2-2, is GAGVSQSPSNKVTEKGKDVELRCDPISGHTALYWYRQSLGQGLEFLIYFQGNSAPDKSGLPSDRFSAERTGGSVSTLTIQRTQQEDSAVYLCASSLGLISGELFFGEGSRLTVL.

J is TRBJ2-5 and V is TRBV7-6; 7 nucleotides line up with TRBD1. The V gene's germline CDR1 is SGHVS and CDR2 FNYEAQ. Trimming at V came to 5 bases and at J to 4 bases, leaving 10 bases not matched to a gene. The length of the CDR3 is 15 residues. DNA for the CDR3: TGTGCCAGCAGCCAAAGGGGGCAGGGGCGAGAGACCCAGTACTTC. It encodes CASSQRGQGRETQYF.

The gene calls are TRBV6-2 or TRBV6-3 and TRBJ2-2; D unresolved. In germline, CDR1 is MNHEY, CDR2 SVGEGT. Trimming shortened V by 6 bases and J by 3 bases, and 11 bases separated the two germline ends. This CDR3 is 14 amino acids long. The CDR3 loop is CASSLPWHTGELFF. The CDR3 nucleotides read TGTGCCAGCAGCCTACCGTGGCACACCGGGGAGCTGTTTTTT.

Of note for this clonotype: This could be a read error, since a much larger clone is one nucleotide away. The chain is built from TRBV27 and TRBJ1-1; 7 bases are shared with TRBD1. CDR3 length: 13 amino acids. Germline loops: CDR1 MNHEY, CDR2 SMNVEV (reference sequence). Germline trimming cut 6 bases from V and 3 bases from J; bases unmatched to any gene: 4. CDR3 sequence (DNA): TGTGCCAGCAGACAGGGGACGGACACTGAAGCTTTCTTT. Translation gives CASRQGTDTEAFF.

This clonotype was observed a handful of times. The chain carries TRBV11-3 and TRBJ1-5, with TRBD1 matching over 8 bases. The V gene end was trimmed by 0 bases and the J gene end by 6 bases; junction bases not matched to a gene: 7. Germline loops: CDR1 SGHNT, CDR2 YENEEA. The CDR3 has 16 residues. The CDR3 region has the DNA TGTGCCAGCAGCTTAGATCTTCAGGGGGCGAGTCAGCCCCAGCATTTT. Translation gives CASSLDLQGASQPQHF.

This chain connects TRBV20-1 to TRBJ2-5; D is perhaps TRBD1 (6 bases). The germline CDR1 and CDR2 sequences are DFQATT and SNEGSKA (reference sequence). Trimming took 5 bases from V and 5 from J, leaving 18 bases between them. The CDR3 runs to 14 residues. The CDR3 DNA sequence: TGCAGTGCTGACGACAGGACGGAACGGGAGACCCAGTACTTC. This codes for CSADDRTERETQYF.

This clonotype has only a few counts. This chain links TRBV27 with TRBJ2-7; TRBD2 is a possible D gene (5 bases). Germline CDR1 reads MNHEY; CDR2 reads SMNVEV (reference sequence). The V gene lost 5 bases and the J gene lost 2 bases, with 13 bases spanning the gap. The CDR3 covers 14 residues. The CDR3 reads CASSGSIGPYEQYF. CDR3 bases: TGTGCCAGCAGTGGGAGCATCGGACCCTACGAGCAGTACTTC.

The chain carries TRBV6-1 and TRBJ2-1; D uncertain. CDR3 length: 15 residues. CDR1 is MNHNS and CDR2 is SASEGT in the germline V gene. V lost 5 bases and J 1 base, leaving 12 bases between the germline ends. The CDR3: CASSRTLPSYNEQFF. The CDR3 DNA reads as TGTGCCAGCAGTCGGACCCTCCCGTCCTACAATGAGCAGTTCTTC.

The chain has TRBV2 and TRBJ2-7, with TRBD1 identical over 8 bases. CDR3 length: 14 residues. The V gene's germline CDR1 is SNHLY and CDR2 FYNNEI. V lost 2 bases, J lost 3 bases, and 3 bases stayed unmatched. CDR3 nucleotide sequence: TGTGCCAGCAGTGAACAGGGGGCAGGCTACGAGCAGTACTTC. Translating it yields CASSEQGAGYEQYF.

This clonotype was observed many times. The rearrangement joins TRBV7-2 to TRBJ2-1; the D is unclear. The CDR3 runs 17 residues. The germline V gene has CDR1 SGHTA and CDR2 FQGNSA. V was pared by 3 bases and J by 6 bases, with 21 bases between. The CDR3 coding sequence is TGTGCCAGCAGCTTGGGTCCAAATAGTGGGTACGGCAATGAGCAGTTCTTC. Protein: CASSLGPNSGYGNEQFF.

The J gene is TRBJ2-2, the V gene TRBV7-2; D is uncertain. Germline-derived CDR1 and CDR2 are SGHTA and FQGNSA. With 3 bases removed from V and 8 bases from J, the gap between germline ends came to 7 bases. The CDR3 is 12 amino acids. This CDR3 reads CASSFRVGELFF. The DNA of the CDR3 is TGTGCCAGCAGCTTCCGGGTAGGGGAGCTGTTTTTT. Variable domain in full (rest from reference TRBV7-2 and TRBJ2-2): GAGVSQSPSNKVTEKGKDVELRCDPISGHTALYWYRQSLGQGLEFLIYFQGNSAPDKSGLPSDRFSAERTGGSVSTLTIQRTQQEDSAVYLCASSFRVGELFFGEGSRLTVL.